This T cell receptor delta chain was identified during a study of gamma-delta T cells after stem cell transplantation. J was trimmed by 0 bases and V by 2 bases; bases with no gene match: 37. CDR3 size: 26 residues. The germline gives CDR1 GEAIGNYY, CDR2 EKD. TCRdb re-called the RT-PCR reads using CATT. Among almost 300 delta-chain clones, approximately 6.3% were seen once, and the ten largest hold roughly 70%. Sequencing was carried out using gamma-delta T cells. The receptor was isolated from a human donor. It is not recorded whose cells these are; they may come from a transplant donor. The V gene is TRDV2, the J gene TRDJ1; TRDD3 agrees at 8 bases. CDR3 region: CACDKMFLGPTGGRFGDQVYTDKLIF. CDR3 DNA: TGTGCCTGTGACAAGATGTTCCTCGGACCGACTGGGGGGAGGTTCGGAGATCAGGTGTACACCGATAAACTCATCTTT.